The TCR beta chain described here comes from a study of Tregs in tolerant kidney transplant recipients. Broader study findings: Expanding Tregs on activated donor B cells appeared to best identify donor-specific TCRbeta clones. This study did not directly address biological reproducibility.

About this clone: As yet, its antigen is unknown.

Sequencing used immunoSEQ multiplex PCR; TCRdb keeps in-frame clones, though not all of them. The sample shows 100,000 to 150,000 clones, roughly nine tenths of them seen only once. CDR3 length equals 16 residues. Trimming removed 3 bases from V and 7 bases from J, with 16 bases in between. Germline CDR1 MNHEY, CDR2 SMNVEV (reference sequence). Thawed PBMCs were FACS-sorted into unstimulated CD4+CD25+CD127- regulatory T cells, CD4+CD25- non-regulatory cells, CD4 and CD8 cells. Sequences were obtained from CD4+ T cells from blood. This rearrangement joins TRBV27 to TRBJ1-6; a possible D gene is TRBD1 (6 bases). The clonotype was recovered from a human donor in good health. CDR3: CASSLWQGLENSPLHF. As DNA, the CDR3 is TGTGCCAGCAGTTTGTGGCAGGGGCTGGAGAATTCACCCCTCCACTTT.